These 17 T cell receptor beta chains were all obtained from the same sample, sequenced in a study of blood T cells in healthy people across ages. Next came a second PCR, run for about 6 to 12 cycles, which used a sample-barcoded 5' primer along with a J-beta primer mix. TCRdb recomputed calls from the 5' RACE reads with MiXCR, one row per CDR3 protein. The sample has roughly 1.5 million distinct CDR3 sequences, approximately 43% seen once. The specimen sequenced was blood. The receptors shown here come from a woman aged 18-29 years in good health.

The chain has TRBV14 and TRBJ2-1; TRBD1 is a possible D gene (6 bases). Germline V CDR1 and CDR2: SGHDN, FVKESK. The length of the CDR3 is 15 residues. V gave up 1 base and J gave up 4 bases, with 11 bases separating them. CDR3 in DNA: TGTGCCAGCAGCCAAGGGGGGACACCGTACAATGAGCAGTTCTTC. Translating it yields CASSQGGTPYNEQFF.

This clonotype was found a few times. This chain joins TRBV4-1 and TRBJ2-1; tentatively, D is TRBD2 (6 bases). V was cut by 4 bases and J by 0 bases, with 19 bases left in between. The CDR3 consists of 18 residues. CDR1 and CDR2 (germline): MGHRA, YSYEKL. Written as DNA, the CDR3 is TGCGCCAGCAGCCGAGCCTTGATAGGGGACTTCTCCTACAATGAGCAGTTCTTC. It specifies CASSRALIGDFSYNEQFF.

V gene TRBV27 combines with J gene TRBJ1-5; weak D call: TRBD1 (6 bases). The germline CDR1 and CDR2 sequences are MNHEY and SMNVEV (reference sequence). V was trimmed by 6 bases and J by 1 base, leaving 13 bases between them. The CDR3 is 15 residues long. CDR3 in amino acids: CASRFRGDSNQPQHF. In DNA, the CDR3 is TGTGCCAGCAGGTTCAGGGGAGACAGCAATCAGCCCCAGCATTTT.

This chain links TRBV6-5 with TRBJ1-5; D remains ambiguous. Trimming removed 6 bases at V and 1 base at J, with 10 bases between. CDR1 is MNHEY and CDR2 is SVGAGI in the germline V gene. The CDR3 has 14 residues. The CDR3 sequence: CASSPLSSNQPQHF. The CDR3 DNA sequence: TGTGCCAGCAGCCCCCTCTCAAGCAATCAGCCCCAGCATTTT.

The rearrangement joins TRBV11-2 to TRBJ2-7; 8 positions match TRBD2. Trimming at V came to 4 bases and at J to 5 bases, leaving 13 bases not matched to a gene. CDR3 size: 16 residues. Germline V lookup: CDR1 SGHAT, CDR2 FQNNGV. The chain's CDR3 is CASSSQTSALGDEQYF. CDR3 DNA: TGTGCCAGCAGCTCCCAGACTAGCGCCCTGGGAGACGAGCAGTACTTC.

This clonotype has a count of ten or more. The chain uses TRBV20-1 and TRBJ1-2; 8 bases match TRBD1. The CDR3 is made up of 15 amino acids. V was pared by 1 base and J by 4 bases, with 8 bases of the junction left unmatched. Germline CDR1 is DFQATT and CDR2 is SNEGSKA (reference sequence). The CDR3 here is CSARARDRFTYGYTF. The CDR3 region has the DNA TGCAGTGCTAGAGCTCGGGACAGGTTCACCTATGGCTACACCTTC.

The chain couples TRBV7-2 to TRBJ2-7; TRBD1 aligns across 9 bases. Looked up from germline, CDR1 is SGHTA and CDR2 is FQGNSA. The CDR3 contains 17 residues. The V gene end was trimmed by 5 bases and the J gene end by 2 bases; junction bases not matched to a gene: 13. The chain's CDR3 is CASSPFLGTGSPYEQYF. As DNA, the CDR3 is TGTGCCAGCAGCCCCTTTTTGGGGACAGGGAGCCCCTACGAGCAGTACTTC.

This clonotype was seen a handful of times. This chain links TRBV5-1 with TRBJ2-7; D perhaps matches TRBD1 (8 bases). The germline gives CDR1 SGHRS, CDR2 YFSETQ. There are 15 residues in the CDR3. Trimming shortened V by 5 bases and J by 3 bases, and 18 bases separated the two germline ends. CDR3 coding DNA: TGCGCCAGCAGTTTAACAGGGGGAGGGGTCTACGAGCAGTACTTC. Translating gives CASSLTGGGVYEQYF.

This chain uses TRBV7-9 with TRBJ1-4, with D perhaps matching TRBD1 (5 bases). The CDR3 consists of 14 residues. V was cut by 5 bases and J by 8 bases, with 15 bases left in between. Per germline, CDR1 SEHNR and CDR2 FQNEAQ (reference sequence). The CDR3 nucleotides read TGTGCCAGCAGCAAGCCCGGGGGGTTCGAAAAACTGTTTTTT. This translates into CASSKPGGFEKLFF.

The CDR3 DNA follows: TGTGCCAGCAGCTTGTTTGGAGAGACCCAGTACTTC. It translates to CASSLFGETQYF. The rearrangement links TRBV7-2 to TRBJ2-5, with D uncertain. The CDR3 totals 12 residues. Trimming stripped 3 bases from V and 4 bases from J, with 6 bases between. Germline V gene data show CDR1 as SGHTA and CDR2 as FQGNSA.

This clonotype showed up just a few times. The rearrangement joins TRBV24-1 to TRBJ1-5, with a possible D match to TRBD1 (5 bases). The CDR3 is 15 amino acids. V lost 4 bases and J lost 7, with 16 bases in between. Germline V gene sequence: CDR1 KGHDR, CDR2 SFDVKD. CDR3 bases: TGTGCCACCAGTGAATCCGGGGCCCTTCTACAGCCCCAGCATTTT. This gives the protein CATSESGALLQPQHF.

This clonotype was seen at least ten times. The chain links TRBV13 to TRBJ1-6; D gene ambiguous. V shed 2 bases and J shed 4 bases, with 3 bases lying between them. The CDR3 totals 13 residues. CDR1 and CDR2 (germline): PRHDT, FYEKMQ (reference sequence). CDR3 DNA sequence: TGTGCCAGCAGCTTACAGTATAATTCACCCCTCCACTTT. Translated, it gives CASSLQYNSPLHF. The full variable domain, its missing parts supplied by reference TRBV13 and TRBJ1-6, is AAGVIQSPRHLIKEKRETATLKCYPIPRHDTVYWYQQGPGQDPQFLISFYEKMQSDKGSIPDRFSAQQFSDYHSELNMSSLELGDSALYFCASSLQYNSPLHFGNGTRLTVT.

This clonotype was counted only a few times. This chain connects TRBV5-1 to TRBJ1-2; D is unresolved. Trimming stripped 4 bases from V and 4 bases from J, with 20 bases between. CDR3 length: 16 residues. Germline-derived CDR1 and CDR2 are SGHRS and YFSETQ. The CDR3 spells CASSHDGVRTGYGYTF. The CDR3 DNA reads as TGCGCCAGCAGCCATGACGGGGTCAGAACGGGCTATGGCTACACCTTC.

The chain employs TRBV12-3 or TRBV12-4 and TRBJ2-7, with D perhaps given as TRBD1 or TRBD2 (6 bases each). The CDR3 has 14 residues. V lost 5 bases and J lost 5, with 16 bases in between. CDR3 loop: CASSRGGSLHEQYF. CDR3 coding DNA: TGTGCCAGCAGTCGAGGGGGGTCCCTCCACGAGCAGTACTTC.

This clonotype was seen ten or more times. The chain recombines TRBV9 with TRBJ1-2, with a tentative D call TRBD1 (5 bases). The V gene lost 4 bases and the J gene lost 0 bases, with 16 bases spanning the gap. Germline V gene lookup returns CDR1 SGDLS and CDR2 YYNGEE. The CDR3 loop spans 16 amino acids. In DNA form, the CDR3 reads TGTGCCAGCAGCCCTCAGGGAGGGGTATCTAACTATGGCTACACCTTC. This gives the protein CASSPQGGVSNYGYTF.

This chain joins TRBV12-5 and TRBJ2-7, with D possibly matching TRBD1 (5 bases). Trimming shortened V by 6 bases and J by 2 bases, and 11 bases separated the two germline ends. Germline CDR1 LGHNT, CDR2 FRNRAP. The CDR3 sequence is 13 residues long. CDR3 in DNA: TGTGCTAGTGGCACGACAGAGGCCTACGAGCAGTACTTC. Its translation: CASGTTEAYEQYF.

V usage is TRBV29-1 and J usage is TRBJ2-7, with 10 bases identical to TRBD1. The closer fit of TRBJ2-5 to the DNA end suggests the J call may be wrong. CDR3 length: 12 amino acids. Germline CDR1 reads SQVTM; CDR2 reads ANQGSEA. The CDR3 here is CSVVGQGGTQYF. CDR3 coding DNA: TGCAGCGTTGTAGGACAGGGGGGGACCCAGTACTTC.